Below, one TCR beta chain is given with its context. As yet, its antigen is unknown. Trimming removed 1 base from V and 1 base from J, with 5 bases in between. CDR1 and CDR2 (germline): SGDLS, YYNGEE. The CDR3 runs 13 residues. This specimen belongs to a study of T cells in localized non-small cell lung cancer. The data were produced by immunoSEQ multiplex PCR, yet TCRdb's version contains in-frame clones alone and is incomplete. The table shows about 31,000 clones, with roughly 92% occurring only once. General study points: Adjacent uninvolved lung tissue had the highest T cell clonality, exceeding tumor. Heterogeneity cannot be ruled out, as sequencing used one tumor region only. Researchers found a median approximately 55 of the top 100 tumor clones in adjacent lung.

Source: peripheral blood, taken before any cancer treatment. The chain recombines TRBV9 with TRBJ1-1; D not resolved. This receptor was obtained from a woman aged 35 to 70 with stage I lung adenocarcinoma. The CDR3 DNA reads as TGTGCCAGCAGCGTAACCAGGAACACTGAAGCTTTCTTT. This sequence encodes CASSVTRNTEAFF.